Following are 13 T cell receptor beta chains from one sample sequenced in a study of glioma-infiltrating T cells after dendritic cell vaccination. Generated by immunoSEQ multiplex PCR, the TCRdb table keeps only in-frame clones and is missing some. The sample consists of about 92,000 clones, just over 85% of them appearing once. Sequenced material: blood, taken before dendritic cell vaccination. Receptors were obtained from a human donor with glioblastoma.

The CDR3 bases are TGCGCCAGCAGCTTGCGACTAGCGGGAGGAGGCACAGATACGCAGTATTTT. Amino acids: CASSLRLAGGGTDTQYF. The chain has TRBV5-1 and TRBJ2-3; 13 bases agree with TRBD2. Germline CDR1 SGHRS, CDR2 YFSETQ. CDR3 size: 17 residues. V was pared by 1 base and J by 1 base, with 3 bases of the junction left unmatched.

This chain uses TRBV7-2 with TRBJ2-7; 10 nucleotides align to TRBD1. The CDR3 totals 14 residues. V trimming: 4 bases; J trimming: 0 bases; junction bases outside the gene matches: 0. Germline values: CDR1 SGHTA, CDR2 FQGNSA. The CDR3 coding sequence is TGTGCCAGCAGCTGGGACAGGGGCTCCTACGAGCAGTACTTC. Translation gives CASSWDRGSYEQYF.

V is TRBV11-3 and J is TRBJ2-3, with 7 bases fitting TRBD2. Germline values: CDR1 SGHNT, CDR2 YENEEA. Trimming removed 5 bases from V and 4 bases from J; junction bases left unmatched: 6. The CDR3 spans 14 residues. The CDR3 DNA reads TGTGCCAGCAGCCCAGGACTAGTGTCAGATACGCAGTATTTT. This codes for CASSPGLVSDTQYF.

The J gene is TRBJ2-1, the V gene TRBV9, with TRBD2 matching over 10 bases. From germline, CDR1 is SGDLS and CDR2 YYNGEE. CDR3 size: 15 residues. After removal of 0 bases from V and 8 bases from J, the junction contained 5 bases not matched to a gene. The CDR3 is CASSVDISGRYEQFF. The CDR3 coding sequence is TGTGCCAGCAGCGTAGACATTAGCGGGAGGTATGAGCAGTTCTTC.

This clone has only one observation. The gene calls are TRBV27 and TRBJ1-1; 8 bases agree with TRBD1. The J segment lost 0 bases and the V segment lost 3 bases, leaving 6 bases of the junction unmatched. The CDR3 is 16 residues long. CDR1 and CDR2 (germline): MNHEY, SMNVEV (reference sequence). This CDR3 reads CASSFRTGRVNTEAFF. The CDR3 nucleotides read TGTGCCAGCAGTTTTCGGACAGGGAGGGTGAACACTGAAGCTTTCTTT.

The chain recombines TRBV29-1 with TRBJ1-2; D not resolved. V shed 3 bases and J shed 8 bases, with 13 bases lying between them. The CDR3 loop spans 12 amino acids. The germline V gene encodes CDR1 SQVTM and CDR2 ANQGSEA. The CDR3 coding sequence is TGCAGCGTTGATGAGGCCCGTGGAGGCTACACCTTC. Its translation: CSVDEARGGYTF. The full variable domain, rest sourced from reference TRBV29-1 and TRBJ1-2, is SAVISQKPSRDICQRGTSLTIQCQVDSQVTMMFWYRQQPGQSLTLIATANQGSEATYESGFVIDKFPISRPNLTFSTLTVSNMSPEDSSIYLCSVDEARGGYTFGSGTRLTVV.

This chain joins TRBV4-3 and TRBJ2-3, with 9 bases aligning to TRBD2. Germline CDR1 is LGHNA and CDR2 is YSLEER. J was trimmed by 4 bases and V by 0 bases; bases with no gene match: 8. The CDR3 has 17 amino acids. CDR3 in amino acids: CASSQDLASGVADTQYF. The CDR3 bases are TGCGCCAGCAGCCAAGATTTGGCTAGCGGGGTGGCAGATACGCAGTATTTT.

The chain couples TRBV6-5 to TRBJ1-4; a weak D match, TRBD1 (6 bases). Trimming stripped 2 bases from V and 0 bases from J, with 10 bases between. Germline CDR1 MNHEY, CDR2 SVGAGI. This CDR3 has 16 amino acids. CDR3 nucleotides: TGTGCCAGCAGTTACACTCGACAGGCAACTAATGAAAAACTGTTTTTT. This gives the protein CASSYTRQATNEKLFF.

The V call is TRBV9, the J call TRBJ1-3; the match to TRBD1 covers 8 bases. The V segment lost 3 bases and the J segment 4 bases; nucleotides outside the gene matches: 3. CDR1 and CDR2 (germline): SGDLS, YYNGEE. This CDR3 is 14 amino acids long. In nucleotides, the CDR3 is TGTGCCAGCAGCGCCCAGGGGGCCGGAAACACCATATATTTT. It is translated as CASSAQGAGNTIYF.

This chain joins TRBV2 and TRBJ2-7; 7 nucleotides line up with TRBD1. V trimming: 7 bases; J trimming: 3 bases; junction bases outside the gene matches: 9. The germline V gene encodes CDR1 SNHLY and CDR2 FYNNEI. The CDR3 totals 14 residues. As DNA, the CDR3 is TGTGCCAGCACCCAAAGGGACAGATACTACGAGCAGTACTTC. It codes for CASTQRDRYYEQYF.

The rearrangement uses TRBV9 and TRBJ2-1, with 8 nucleotides matching TRBD2. The length of the CDR3 is 14 residues. Germline V gene lookup returns CDR1 SGDLS and CDR2 YYNGEE. Losses at the gene ends were 3 bases for V and 8 bases for J; bases not matched to a gene: 7. CDR3 DNA: TGTGCCAGCAGCGGACGGGAGGGCCGGGATGAGCAGTTCTTC. Translating it yields CASSGREGRDEQFF.

The chain couples TRBV19 to TRBJ2-1; weak D call: TRBD1 (6 bases). V gave up 5 bases and J gave up 5 bases, with 10 bases separating them. CDR1 and CDR2 (germline): LNHDA, SQIVND (reference sequence). This CDR3 has 13 residues. The CDR3 region has the DNA TGTGCCAGTAGTCACAGGGCCCACAATGAGCAGTTCTTC. Its translation: CASSHRAHNEQFF.

The gene calls are TRBV9 and TRBJ2-7, with a possible D match to TRBD1 (6 bases). The CDR3 extends over 12 amino acids. V lost 3 bases and J 4 bases, leaving 8 bases between the germline ends. Germline V gene lookup returns CDR1 SGDLS and CDR2 YYNGEE. In DNA form, the CDR3 reads TGTGCCAGCAGCGGCACAGGGTACGAGCAGTACTTC. It encodes CASSGTGYEQYF.